The 25 T cell receptor beta chains listed next were all sequenced from one sample in a study of blood T cells in healthy people across ages. Then a second PCR, running roughly 7 to 11 cycles, was carried out with a sample-barcoded 5' primer and a J-beta primer mix. TCRdb re-called the 5' RACE reads with MiXCR, one entry per CDR3 protein. The sample has roughly 2 million distinct CDR3 sequences; about 50% are singletons. The sample comprised blood. The origin of the receptors is a woman between 40 and 50 years old in good health.

On this clonotype itself: The junction shows a germline mismatch at one end, possibly a read error. The V and J genes are TRBV7-2 and TRBJ1-6, with unresolved D. The germline V gene encodes CDR1 SGHTA and CDR2 FQGNSA. This CDR3 has 13 residues. The CDR3 bases are TGTGCCAGCGGAGGAACGTCTAATTTACCCCTCCACTTT. Residues: CASGGTSNLPLHF.

This chain uses TRBV9 with TRBJ2-1; 12 bases fit TRBD2. Germline assignment: CDR1 SGDLS and CDR2 YYNGEE. V trimming: 1 base; J trimming: 10 bases; junction bases outside the gene matches: 6. CDR3 length: 15 residues. CDR3 loop: CASSVLASGGAEQFF. CDR3 sequence (DNA): TGTGCCAGCAGCGTATTGGCTAGCGGGGGGGCGGAGCAGTTCTTC. Using reference TRBV9 and TRBJ2-1 for the parts outside the CDR3, the full variable domain is DSGVTQTPKHLITATGQRVTLRCSPRSGDLSVYWYQQSLDQGLQFLIQYYNGEERAKGNILERFSAQQFPDLHSELNLSSLELGDSALYFCASSVLASGGAEQFFGPGTRLTVL.

This clonotype was observed a few times. This sequence joins TRBV20-1 and TRBJ2-5, with a tentative D call TRBD2 (6 bases). V gave up 8 bases and J gave up 5 bases, with 21 bases separating them. The CDR3 loop spans 14 amino acids. CDR1 DFQATT and CDR2 SNEGSKA come from the germline V gene (reference sequence). CDR3 DNA sequence: TGCAGTTCACGAGTTCCGGCCGGGGGTGAGACCCAGTACTTC. It encodes CSSRVPAGGETQYF.

The chain employs TRBV28 and TRBJ1-2; 10 bases line up with TRBD1. In germline, CDR1 is MDHEN, CDR2 SYDVKM. V gave up 5 bases and J gave up 2 bases; unmatched junction bases: 8. This CDR3 has 16 amino acids. The CDR3 bases are TGTGCCAGCAGTACCGCCTCGACAGGGGGCAACTATGGCTACACCTTC. Translating gives CASSTASTGGNYGYTF.

The chain joins TRBV20-1 to TRBJ1-2, with a tentative D call TRBD1 (5 bases). CDR3 length: 14 residues. Trimming pared 2 bases from V and 6 bases from J, leaving 16 bases between. The germline CDR1 and CDR2 sequences are DFQATT and SNEGSKA (reference sequence). The CDR3 DNA reads TGCAGTGCTAGACGGGGGTTGGTCTTCGATGGCTACACCTTC. Protein sequence: CSARRGLVFDGYTF.

This clonotype has only a few counts. The CDR3 DNA is TGCGCCAGCAGCCAAGATCTTTCAGGGTTAGAGACCCAGTACTTC. Translated: CASSQDLSGLETQYF. This rearrangement joins TRBV4-3 to TRBJ2-5; weak D call: TRBD1 (5 bases). The CDR3 is 15 amino acids. V gave up 0 bases and J gave up 4 bases, with 12 bases separating them. Looked up from germline, CDR1 is LGHNA and CDR2 is YSLEER.

This clonotype was seen a single time. The V gene is TRBV12-3 or TRBV12-4, the J gene TRBJ2-1; tentatively, D is TRBD2 (5 bases). Trimming took off 6 bases at V and 5 bases at J, with 11 bases between the two ends. The CDR3 extends over 13 amino acids. The CDR3 is CASRTGINNEQFF. DNA of the CDR3: TGTGCCAGCAGGACGGGGATTAACAATGAGCAGTTCTTC.

The rearrangement uses TRBV29-1 and TRBJ2-3; D tentatively reads TRBD1 or TRBD2 (5 bases each). CDR3 length: 14 amino acids. V lost 4 bases, J lost 3 bases, and 14 bases lay in between. Germline V gene data show CDR1 as SQVTM and CDR2 as ANQGSEA. The CDR3 reads CSVAVGAITDTQYF. The CDR3 DNA reads as TGCAGCGTTGCGGTCGGGGCGATTACAGATACGCAGTATTTT.

The chain has TRBV7-9 and TRBJ2-3; D possibly corresponds to TRBD2 (5 bases). Germline V gives CDR1 SEHNR, CDR2 FQNEAQ (reference sequence). There are 16 residues in the CDR3. Trimming removed 5 bases at V and 2 bases at J, with 17 bases between. CDR3: CASSIGMGLPTDTQYF. Written as DNA, the CDR3 is TGTGCCAGCAGCATCGGGATGGGCCTCCCCACAGATACGCAGTATTTT.

This clonotype was detected a few times. The gene calls are TRBV20-1 and TRBJ2-3, with 9 bases fitting TRBD2. The ends lost 5 bases at V and 5 bases at J; junction bases unmatched: 11. The CDR3 length is 15 residues. Germline lookup yields CDR1 DFQATT and CDR2 SNEGSKA (reference sequence). In nucleotides, the CDR3 is TGCAGTGCTGCCCAGCCTAGCGGGGCGGGAGATACGCAGTATTTT. Translated, it gives CSAAQPSGAGDTQYF.

The J gene is TRBJ2-3, the V gene TRBV19; perhaps TRBD2 as D (6 bases). Germline-derived CDR1 and CDR2 are LNHDA and SQIVND (reference sequence). The V end lost 3 bases, the J end lost 0 bases, and 10 bases lay between the germline ends. CDR3 length: 15 residues. The CDR3 DNA reads TGTGCCAGTAGTATTTACGGGGGAAGCACAGATACGCAGTATTTT. Its translation is CASSIYGGSTDTQYF.

CDR3 protein: CASSSGRQGLSIGLYNEQFF. The CDR3 DNA reads TGTGCCAGCAGCTCAGGCCGGCAGGGGTTAAGTATTGGACTCTACAATGAGCAGTTCTTC. The genes are TRBV6-2 or TRBV6-3 and TRBJ2-1, with D possibly matching TRBD1 (6 bases). This CDR3 region has 20 residues. V was clipped by 6 bases and J by 3 bases, with 30 bases between them. CDR1 and CDR2 (germline): MNHEY, SVGEGT.

As concerns this clonotype: Germline and junction disagree at one end, which may indicate a read error. The chain links TRBV4-3 to TRBJ2-1; the D is unclear. The V gene's germline CDR1 is LGHNA and CDR2 YSLEER. The CDR3 has 15 residues. CDR3 in amino acids: CASSQDLSRNKEQFF. CDR3 coding DNA: TGCGCCAGCAGCCAAGATTTATCCAGAAACAAGGAGCAGTTCTTC.

The table lists this clonotype with a few counts. The chain has TRBV20-1 and TRBJ1-2; a weak D match, TRBD1 (6 bases). Germline CDR1 DFQATT, CDR2 SNEGSKA (reference sequence). V shed 2 bases and J shed 0 bases, with 19 bases lying between them. The CDR3 is 17 amino acids. The CDR3 DNA follows: TGCAGTGCTAGATTAGGGGGGGCCGCCCGGGCTAACTATGGCTACACCTTC. It is translated as CSARLGGAARANYGYTF.

V usage is TRBV6-5 and J usage is TRBJ2-3, with TRBD2 matching over 11 bases. Looked up from germline, CDR1 is MNHEY and CDR2 is SVGAGI. V lost 0 bases to trimming and J lost 2 bases; unmatched junction nucleotides: 4. The CDR3 length is 17 residues. The CDR3 bases are TGTGCCAGCAGTTACTCGGTAGCGGGGGGGCCCACAGATACGCAGTATTTT. Protein sequence: CASSYSVAGGPTDTQYF.

This clonotype was seen more than once but under ten times. The gene calls are TRBV5-1 and TRBJ2-7; either TRBD1 or TRBD2 may fit D (5 bases each). The J call may not be correct, given that the DNA end is closer to TRBJ2-5. CDR1 SGHRS and CDR2 YFSETQ come from the germline V gene. This CDR3 is built from 15 residues. The CDR3 nucleotides read TGCGCCAGCAGCTCACTCCGGGAAGAGGGGGAGACCCAGTACTTC. It codes for CASSSLREEGETQYF.

This chain links TRBV5-1 with TRBJ1-2, with D possibly matching TRBD1 (6 bases). This CDR3 region has 19 residues. Trimming took off 0 bases at V and 0 bases at J, with 21 bases between the two ends. CDR1 and CDR2 from the germline V gene are SGHRS and YFSETQ. The CDR3 sequence: CASSLAVGGLTGPNYGYTF. DNA for the CDR3: TGCGCCAGCAGCTTGGCCGTCGGCGGCCTTACAGGGCCTAACTATGGCTACACCTTC.

This clonotype appeared a few times. V and J are TRBV6-1 and TRBJ2-4; perhaps TRBD2 as D (6 bases). V was trimmed by 2 bases and J by 7 bases, leaving 15 bases between them. The CDR3 runs to 15 residues. The germline V gene encodes CDR1 MNHNS and CDR2 SASEGT. CDR3 protein: CASSESGGGGNIQYF. The CDR3 nucleotides are TGTGCCAGCAGTGAAAGTGGGGGAGGCGGGAACATTCAGTACTTC.

This clonotype has more than one count but fewer than ten. This sequence joins TRBV7-9 and TRBJ1-2, with TRBD1 as a possible D gene (5 bases). The CDR3 sequence is 13 residues long. Trimming took 0 bases from V and 4 from J, leaving 6 bases between them. Germline loops: CDR1 SEHNR, CDR2 FQNEAQ (reference sequence). CDR3 DNA: TGTGCCAGCAGCTTAGCAGGGGTCTATGGCTACACCTTC. Translation: CASSLAGVYGYTF.

This clonotype came up a few times. This chain uses TRBV12-3 or TRBV12-4 with TRBJ1-2; D ambiguous. Trimming removed 2 bases at V and 2 bases at J, with 12 bases between. The CDR3 consists of 15 residues. In DNA, the CDR3 is TGTGCCAGCAGTTTATCCTCTACCGCGAACTATGGCTACACCTTC. Translated: CASSLSSTANYGYTF.

In the case of this clonotype: A much larger clone differs from this one at a single base, so this may be a read error. The chain uses TRBV10-3 and TRBJ2-5; 9 bases are a match to TRBD1. Germline loops: CDR1 ENHRY, CDR2 SYGVKD. V dropped 2 bases and J dropped 13; count of bases not matched to a gene: 11. The CDR3 length is 14 residues. CDR3 sequence (DNA): TGTGCCATCAGTGAGCCGGGACAGGGCTACGAGCGGTACTTC. It codes for CAISEPGQGYERYF.

The V call is TRBV24-1, the J call TRBJ2-1, with D possibly called TRBD1 or TRBD2 (5 bases each). This CDR3 spans 14 amino acids. CDR1 and CDR2 from the germline V gene are KGHDR and SFDVKD. V lost 4 bases and J lost 11, with 17 bases in between. The CDR3 region has the DNA TGTGCCACCAGTGAGACCACTGAGGGGAGTAAGCAGTTCTTC. Protein: CATSETTEGSKQFF.

The chain joins TRBV5-1 to TRBJ2-6; maybe TRBD1 (6 bases). The CDR3 sequence is 15 residues long. Trimming stripped 4 bases from V and 2 bases from J, with 10 bases between. Germline-derived CDR1 and CDR2 are SGHRS and YFSETQ. CDR3 coding DNA: TGCGCCAGCAGCACGGGACAAACTGGGGCCAACGTCCTGACTTTC. This codes for CASSTGQTGANVLTF. Variable domain in full (rest from reference TRBV5-1 and TRBJ2-6): KAGVTQTPRYLIKTRGQQVTLSCSPISGHRSVSWYQQTPGQGLQFLFEYFSETQRNKGNFPGRFSGRQFSNSRSEMNVSTLELGDSALYLCASSTGQTGANVLTFGAGSRLTVL.

The chain carries TRBV20-1 and TRBJ2-5; D is unresolved. Trimming removed 0 bases at V and 5 bases at J, with 13 bases between. The length of the CDR3 is 14 residues. CDR1 is DFQATT, CDR2 SNEGSKA, per germline (reference sequence). The CDR3 here is CSARDILSRETQYF. CDR3 coding DNA: TGCAGTGCTAGAGATATTCTTTCACGCGAGACCCAGTACTTC.

This clonotype has more than one count but fewer than ten. This chain connects TRBV28 to TRBJ2-3, with TRBD2 matching over 10 bases. CDR3 length equals 18 residues. Germline assignment: CDR1 MDHEN and CDR2 SYDVKM. The V and J ends lost 4 bases and 1 base, in that order; junction bases with no gene match: 11. CDR3 DNA sequence: TGTGCCAGCAGTTACTCCCTAGCGGGGGCCCCACGCACAGATACGCAGTATTTT. As protein: CASSYSLAGAPRTDTQYF.